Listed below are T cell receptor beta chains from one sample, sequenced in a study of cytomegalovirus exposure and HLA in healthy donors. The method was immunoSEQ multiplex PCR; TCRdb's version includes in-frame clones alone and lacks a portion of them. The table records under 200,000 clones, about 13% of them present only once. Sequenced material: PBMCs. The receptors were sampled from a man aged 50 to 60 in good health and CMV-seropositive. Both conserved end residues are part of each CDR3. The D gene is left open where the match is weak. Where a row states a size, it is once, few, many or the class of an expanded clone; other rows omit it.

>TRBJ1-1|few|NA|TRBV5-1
TGCGCCAGCAGCTTGGAGGCAGGGCTTAGTAGAGCTTTCTTT
CASSLEAGLSRAFF
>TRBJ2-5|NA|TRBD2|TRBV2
TGTGCCAGCAAAACTAGCGGGGGGCAGGCGGAGACCCAGTACTTC
CASKTSGGQAETQYF
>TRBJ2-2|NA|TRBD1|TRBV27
TGTGCCAGCAGCCGTACTGGGACAGGAAACACCGGGGAGCTGTTTTTT
CASSRTGTGNTGELFF
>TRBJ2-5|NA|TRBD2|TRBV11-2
TGTGCCACCGAAGGACTAGCTGAGACCCAGTACTTC
CATEGLAETQYF
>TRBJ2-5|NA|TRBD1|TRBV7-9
TGTGCCAGCAGGGCCGGGACAGCGTACCAAGAGACCCAGTACTTC
CASRAGTAYQETQYF
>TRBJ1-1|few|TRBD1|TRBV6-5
TGTGCCAGCAGACGCGACAGGGCTGATGGAGCTTTCTTT
CASRRDRADGAFF
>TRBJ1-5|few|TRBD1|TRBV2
TGTGCCAGCAGTGAAGAGGGGGCCTTTTGGCCCCAGCATTTT
CASSEEGAFWPQHF
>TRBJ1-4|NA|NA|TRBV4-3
TGCGCCAGCAGCCAAGAAGCGAATGAAAAACTGTTTTTT
CASSQEANEKLFF
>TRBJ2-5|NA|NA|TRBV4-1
TGCGCCAGCAGCCCTCTGACAGCCCGCCAAGAGACCCAGTACTTC
CASSPLTARQETQYF
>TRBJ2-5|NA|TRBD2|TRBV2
TGTGCCAGCAGTGTGCAGCGGGGGGCCGGGGAGACCCAGTACTTC
CASSVQRGAGETQYF
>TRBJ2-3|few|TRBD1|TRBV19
TGTGCCAGTAGCCTAGACAGGGGGCAGGGAGATACGCAGTATTTT
CASSLDRGQGDTQYF
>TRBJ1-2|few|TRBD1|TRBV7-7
TGTGCCAGCAGCTCGGACAGGGGAAATGGCTACACCTTC
CASSSDRGNGYTF
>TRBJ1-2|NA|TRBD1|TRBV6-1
TGTGCCAGCAAGGTGGCAGGGGGTATAGAGGGCTACACCTTC
CASKVAGGIEGYTF
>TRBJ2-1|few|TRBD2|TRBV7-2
TGTGCCAGCAGCAGAGACGGGGGGTCAGTTAATGAGCAGTTCTTC
CASSRDGGSVNEQFF
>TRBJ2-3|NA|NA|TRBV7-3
TGTGCCAGCAGCTTAGGACTTAGCACAGATACGCAGTATTTT
CASSLGLSTDTQYF
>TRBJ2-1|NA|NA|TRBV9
TGTGCCAGCAGCGTACTCGGGGAAAGTGAGCAGTTCTTC
CASSVLGESEQFF
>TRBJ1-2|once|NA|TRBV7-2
TGTGCCAGCAGCTTGGGGGGTAGGTCCCGAGGCTACACCTTC
CASSLGGRSRGYTF
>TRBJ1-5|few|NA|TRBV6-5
TGTGCCAGCAGTTACGCAGAACCTTATAGCAATCAGCCCCAGCATTTT
CASSYAEPYSNQPQHF
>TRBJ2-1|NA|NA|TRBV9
TGTGCCAGCAGCGTAGGGGCAGGGATTGCCTACAATGAGCAGTTCTTC
CASSVGAGIAYNEQFF
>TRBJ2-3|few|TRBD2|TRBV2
TGTGCCAGCAGTGAAGGACTAGCTCCCACAGATACGCAGTATTTT
CASSEGLAPTDTQYF
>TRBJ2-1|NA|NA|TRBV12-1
TGTGCCAGCAGCTTTTATACTACTTACAATGAGCAGTTCTTC
CASSFYTTYNEQFF
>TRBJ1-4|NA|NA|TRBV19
TGTGCCAGTACCCTTGGAGGGATCGGCGAAAAACTGTTTTTT
CASTLGGIGEKLFF
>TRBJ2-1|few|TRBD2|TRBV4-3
TGCGCCAGCAGCCCGCAGGGGGAGCGGGGGGCGTTTGAGCAGTTCTTC
CASSPQGERGAFEQFF
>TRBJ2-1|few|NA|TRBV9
TGTGCCAGCAGCGTATCTCCGGGACACAACAATGAGCAGTTCTTC
CASSVSPGHNNEQFF
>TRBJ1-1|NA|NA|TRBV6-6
TGTGCCAGCAGTTCGAGGGAAAACACTGAAGCTTTCTTT
CASSSRENTEAFF
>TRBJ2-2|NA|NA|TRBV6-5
TGTGCCAGCAGTTGGGGGGGCGACACCGGGGAGCTGTTTTTT
CASSWGGDTGELFF
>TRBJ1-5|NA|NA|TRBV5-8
TGTGCCAGCAGCTTGGCCTCCTTACAGCCCCAGCATTTT
CASSLASLQPQHF
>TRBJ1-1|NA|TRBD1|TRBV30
TGTGCCTGGAGCCGACAGGGAAGTACTGAAGCTTTCTTT
CAWSRQGSTEAFF